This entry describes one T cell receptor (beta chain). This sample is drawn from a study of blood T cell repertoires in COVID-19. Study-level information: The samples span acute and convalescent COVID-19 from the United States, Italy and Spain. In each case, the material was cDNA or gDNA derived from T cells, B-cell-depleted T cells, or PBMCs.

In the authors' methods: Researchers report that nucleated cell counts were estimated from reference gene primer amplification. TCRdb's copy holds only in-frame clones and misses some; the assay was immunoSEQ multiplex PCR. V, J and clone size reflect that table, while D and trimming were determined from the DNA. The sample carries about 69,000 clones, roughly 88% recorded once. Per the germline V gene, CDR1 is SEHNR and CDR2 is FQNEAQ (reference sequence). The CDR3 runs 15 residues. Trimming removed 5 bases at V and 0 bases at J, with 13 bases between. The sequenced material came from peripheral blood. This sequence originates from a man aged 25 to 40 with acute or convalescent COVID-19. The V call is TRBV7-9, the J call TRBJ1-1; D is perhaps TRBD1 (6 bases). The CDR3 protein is CASSENTGLNTEAFF. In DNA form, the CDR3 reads TGTGCCAGCAGCGAAAACACAGGGTTGAACACTGAAGCTTTCTTT. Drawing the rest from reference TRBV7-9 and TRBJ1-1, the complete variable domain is DTGVSQNPRHKITKRGQNVTFRCDPISEHNRLYWYRQTLGQGPEFLTYFQNEAQLEKSRLLSDRFSAERPKGSFSTLEIQRTEQGDSAMYLCASSENTGLNTEAFFGQGTRLTVV.